The clone carrying this T cell receptor (beta chain) has only a few counts. Antigen: not known. The data belong to a study of T-cell memory formation after mild COVID-19. TCRdb reanalysed the 5' RACE reads using MiXCR and keeps one entry per CDR3 protein. The sample lists roughly 550,000 distinct CDR3 sequences; around 20% were seen once. Study-level findings and limits: Some responding clones appeared in pre-infection memory, suggesting cross-reactive memory joined.

Germline trimming cut 0 bases from V and 0 bases from J; bases unmatched to any gene: 9. The CDR3 is 17 residues long. CDR1 SGHKS and CDR2 YYEKEE come from the germline V gene (reference sequence). The TCR sequence derives from an adult woman who had mild COVID-19 (a few samples of this study predate the infection). Cell type and time point are not known. Sequences were obtained from PBMCs or a T cell subset sorted from them (not recorded which). The chain combines TRBV5-5 with TRBJ2-7, with 7 bases identical to TRBD2. The CDR3 nucleotides are TGTGCCAGCAGCTTGGGCCTGATCGCGGGAGCCTCCTACGAGCAGTACTTC. It codes for CASSLGLIAGASYEQYF.